Sequencing of this T cell receptor beta chain was carried out in a study of a mutant IDH1 vaccine in newly diagnosed glioma. Study context: Scheduled for weeks 1, 3, 5, 7, 11, 15, 19 and 23, eight vaccinations were given to patients. Initiation of the vaccine course occurred 4-6 weeks after radiotherapy alone, or alongside temozolomide cycles. Study-level findings and limits: The occurrence of vaccine-induced immune responses was seen in 93.3% of patients.

This clone was counted a single time. The antigen is undetermined. Clones were sequenced by immunoSEQ multiplex PCR, and TCRdb holds only the in-frame ones, with some missing. The repertoire has more than 55,000 clones, around 82% of them found once; the top ten carry 3.1%. V was pared by 7 bases and J by 5 bases, with 4 bases of the junction left unmatched. The germline CDR1 and CDR2 sequences are SNHLY and FYNNEI. The CDR3 has 12 amino acids. Time point defined: week 5, during vaccination. Vaccinated patients received 300 ug of mutant IDH1 20-mer peptide per dose, with topical imiquimod. The receptor was isolated from a woman aged 18-29 years with glioma. Some clones in this sample may be carry-over from other donors' samples. J is TRBJ2-5 and V is TRBV2, with TRBD2 identical over 7 bases. The sequencing here drew on PBMCs, taken from a glioma patient whose treatment included an IDH1 peptide vaccine. CDR3 DNA sequence: TGTGCCAGCACGGGGGGTCGGGAGACCCAGTACTTC. It translates to CASTGGRETQYF.